This TCR beta chain was identified during a study of blood T cell repertoires in COVID-19. V dropped 5 bases and J dropped 2; count of bases not matched to a gene: 5. The CDR3 is 14 amino acids. Per germline, CDR1 SSHAT and CDR2 FNYEAQ (reference sequence). In this sample, this clone turned up once. The table came from immunoSEQ multiplex PCR; TCRdb's copy has only in-frame clones and leaves some out. The table lists 250,000 to 300,000 clones, over 70% of them singletons. This TCR was sampled from a woman in her thirties or forties who had recovered from COVID-19. The genes are TRBV7-7 and TRBJ2-5; 7 bases map to TRBD1. Sequencing was performed on peripheral blood. CDR3 bases: TGTGCCAGCAGCCCTGGGACAGAACAAGAGACCCAGTACTTC. Translating gives CASSPGTEQETQYF.